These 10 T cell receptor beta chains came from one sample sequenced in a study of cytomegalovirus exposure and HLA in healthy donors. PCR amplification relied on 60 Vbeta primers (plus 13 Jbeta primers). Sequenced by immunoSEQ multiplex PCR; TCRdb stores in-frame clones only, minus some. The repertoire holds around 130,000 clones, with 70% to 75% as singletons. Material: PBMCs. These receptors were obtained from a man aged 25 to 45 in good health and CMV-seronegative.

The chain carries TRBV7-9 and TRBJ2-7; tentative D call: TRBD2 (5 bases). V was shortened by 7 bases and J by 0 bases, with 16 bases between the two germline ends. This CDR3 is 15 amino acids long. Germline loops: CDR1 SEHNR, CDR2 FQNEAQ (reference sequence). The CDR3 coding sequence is TGTGCCAGCACCGGGTTGATGGAGGTCTCCTACGAGCAGTACTTC. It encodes CASTGLMEVSYEQYF.

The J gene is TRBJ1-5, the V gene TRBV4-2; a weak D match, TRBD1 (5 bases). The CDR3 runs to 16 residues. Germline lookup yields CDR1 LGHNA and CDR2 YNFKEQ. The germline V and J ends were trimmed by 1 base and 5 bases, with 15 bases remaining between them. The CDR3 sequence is CASSQADSLSYQPQHF. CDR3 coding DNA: TGTGCCAGCAGCCAAGCCGACAGCCTATCATATCAGCCCCAGCATTTT.

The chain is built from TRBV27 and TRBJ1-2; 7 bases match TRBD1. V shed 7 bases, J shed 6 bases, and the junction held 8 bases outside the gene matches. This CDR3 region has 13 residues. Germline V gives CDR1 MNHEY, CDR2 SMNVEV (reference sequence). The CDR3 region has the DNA TGTGCCAGCAAACCGGGACAGCTAAATGGCTACACCTTC. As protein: CASKPGQLNGYTF.

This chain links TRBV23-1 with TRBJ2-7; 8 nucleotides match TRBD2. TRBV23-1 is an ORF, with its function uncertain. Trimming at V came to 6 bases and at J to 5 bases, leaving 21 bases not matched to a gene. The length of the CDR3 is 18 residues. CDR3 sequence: CASSPVGLEYFEVNEQYF. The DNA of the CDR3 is TGCGCCAGCAGCCCAGTGGGACTAGAATACTTTGAGGTAAACGAGCAGTACTTC.

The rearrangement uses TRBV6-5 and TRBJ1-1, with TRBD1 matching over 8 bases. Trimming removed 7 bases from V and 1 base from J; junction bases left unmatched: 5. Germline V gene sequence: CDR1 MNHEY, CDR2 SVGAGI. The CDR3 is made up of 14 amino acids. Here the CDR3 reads CASNPGQANTEAFF. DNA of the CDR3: TGTGCCAGCAACCCGGGACAGGCGAACACTGAAGCTTTCTTT.

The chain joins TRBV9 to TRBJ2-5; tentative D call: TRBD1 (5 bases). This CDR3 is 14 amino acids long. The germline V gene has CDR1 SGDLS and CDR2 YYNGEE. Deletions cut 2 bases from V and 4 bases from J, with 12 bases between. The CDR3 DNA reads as TGTGCCAGCAGCGTGATGGCAGGGATAGAGACCCAGTACTTC. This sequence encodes CASSVMAGIETQYF.

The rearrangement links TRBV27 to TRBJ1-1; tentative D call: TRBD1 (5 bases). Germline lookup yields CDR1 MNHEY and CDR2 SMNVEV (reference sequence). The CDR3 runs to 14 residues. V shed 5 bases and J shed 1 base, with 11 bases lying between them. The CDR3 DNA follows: TGTGCCAGCAGTGCTCGGACACGGAACACTGAAGCTTTCTTT. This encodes CASSARTRNTEAFF.

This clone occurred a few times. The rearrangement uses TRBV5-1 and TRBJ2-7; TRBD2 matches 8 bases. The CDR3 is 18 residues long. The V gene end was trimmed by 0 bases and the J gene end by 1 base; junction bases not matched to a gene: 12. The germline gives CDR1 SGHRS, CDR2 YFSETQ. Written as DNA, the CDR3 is TGCGCCAGCAGCTTGGGGGGCAGCGGGAGTGCGTTTTCCTACGAGCAGTACTTC. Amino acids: CASSLGGSGSAFSYEQYF.

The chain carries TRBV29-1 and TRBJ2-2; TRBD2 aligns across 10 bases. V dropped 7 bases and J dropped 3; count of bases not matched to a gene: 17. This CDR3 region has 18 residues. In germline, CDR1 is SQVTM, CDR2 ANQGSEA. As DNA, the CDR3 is TGCAGCGCACTAAGGACTAGCGGAGCCATTTACGACACCGGGGAGCTGTTTTTT. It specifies CSALRTSGAIYDTGELFF.

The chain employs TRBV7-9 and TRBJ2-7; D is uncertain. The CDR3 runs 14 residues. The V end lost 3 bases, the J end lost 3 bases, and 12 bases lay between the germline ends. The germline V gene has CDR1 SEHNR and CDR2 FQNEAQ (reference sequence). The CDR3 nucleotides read TGTGCCAGCAGCTTGGGTCTACAGTACTACGAGCAGTACTTC. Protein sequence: CASSLGLQYYEQYF.